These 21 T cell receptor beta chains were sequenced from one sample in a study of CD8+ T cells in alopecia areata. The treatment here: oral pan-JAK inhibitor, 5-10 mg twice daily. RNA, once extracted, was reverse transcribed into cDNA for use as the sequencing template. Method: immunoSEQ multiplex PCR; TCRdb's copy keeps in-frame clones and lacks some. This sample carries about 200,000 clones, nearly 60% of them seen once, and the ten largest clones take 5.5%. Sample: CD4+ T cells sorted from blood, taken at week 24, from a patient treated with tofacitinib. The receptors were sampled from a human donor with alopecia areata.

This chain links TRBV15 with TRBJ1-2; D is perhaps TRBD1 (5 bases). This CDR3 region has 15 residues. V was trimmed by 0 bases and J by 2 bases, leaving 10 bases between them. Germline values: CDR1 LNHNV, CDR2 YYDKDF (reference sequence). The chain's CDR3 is CATSREHQGNYGYTF. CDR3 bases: TGTGCCACCAGCAGAGAACACCAGGGAAACTATGGCTACACCTTC.

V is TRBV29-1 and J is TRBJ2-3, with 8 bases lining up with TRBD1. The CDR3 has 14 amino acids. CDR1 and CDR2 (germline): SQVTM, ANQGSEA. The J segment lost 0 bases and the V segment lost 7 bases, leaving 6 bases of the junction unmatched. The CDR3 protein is CSADRALSTDTQYF. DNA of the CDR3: TGCAGCGCGGACAGGGCCCTTAGCACAGATACGCAGTATTTT.

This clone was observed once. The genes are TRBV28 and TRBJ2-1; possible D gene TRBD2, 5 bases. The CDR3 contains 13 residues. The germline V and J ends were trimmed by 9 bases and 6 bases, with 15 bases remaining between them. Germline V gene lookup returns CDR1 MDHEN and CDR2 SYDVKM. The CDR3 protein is CASPSGIVNEQFF. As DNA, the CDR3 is TGTGCCAGTCCCTCCGGGATCGTCAATGAGCAGTTCTTC.

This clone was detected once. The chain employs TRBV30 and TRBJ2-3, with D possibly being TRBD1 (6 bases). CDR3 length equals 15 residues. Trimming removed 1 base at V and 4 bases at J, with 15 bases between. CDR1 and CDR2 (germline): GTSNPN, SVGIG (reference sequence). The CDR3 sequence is CAWSDNRDRADTQYF. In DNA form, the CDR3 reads TGTGCCTGGAGTGACAACAGGGATCGCGCAGATACGCAGTATTTT.

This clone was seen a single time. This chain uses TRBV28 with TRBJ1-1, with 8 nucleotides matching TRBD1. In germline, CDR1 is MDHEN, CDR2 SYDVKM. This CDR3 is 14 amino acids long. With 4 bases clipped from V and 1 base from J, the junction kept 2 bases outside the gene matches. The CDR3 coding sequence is TGTGCCAGCAGTTCGACAGGGGAGAACACTGAAGCTTTCTTT. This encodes CASSSTGENTEAFF.

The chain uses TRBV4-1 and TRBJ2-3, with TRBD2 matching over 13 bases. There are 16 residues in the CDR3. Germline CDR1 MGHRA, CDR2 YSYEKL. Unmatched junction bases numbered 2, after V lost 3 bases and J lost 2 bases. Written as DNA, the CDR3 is TGCGCCAGCAGCCAGGGACTAGCGGGGACCACAGATACGCAGTATTTT. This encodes CASSQGLAGTTDTQYF.

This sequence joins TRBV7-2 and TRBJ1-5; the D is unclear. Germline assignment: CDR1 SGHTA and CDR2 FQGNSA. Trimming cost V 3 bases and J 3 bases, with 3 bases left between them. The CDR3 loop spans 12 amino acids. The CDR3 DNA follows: TGTGCCAGCAGCTTTACCAATCAGCCCCAGCATTTT. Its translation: CASSFTNQPQHF.

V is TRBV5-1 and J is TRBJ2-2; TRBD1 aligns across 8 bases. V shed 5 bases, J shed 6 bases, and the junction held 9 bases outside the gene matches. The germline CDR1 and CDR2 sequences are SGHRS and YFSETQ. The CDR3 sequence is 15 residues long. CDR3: CASRPGQVDPGELFF. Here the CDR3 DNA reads TGCGCCAGCAGACCGGGACAGGTGGACCCCGGGGAGCTGTTTTTT.

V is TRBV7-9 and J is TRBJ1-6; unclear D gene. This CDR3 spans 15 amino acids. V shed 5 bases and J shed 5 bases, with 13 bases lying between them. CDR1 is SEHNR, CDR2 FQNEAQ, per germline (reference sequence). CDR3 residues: CASSLSSAHNSPLHF. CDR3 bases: TGTGCCAGCAGCCTCAGTTCAGCGCATAATTCACCCCTCCACTTT.

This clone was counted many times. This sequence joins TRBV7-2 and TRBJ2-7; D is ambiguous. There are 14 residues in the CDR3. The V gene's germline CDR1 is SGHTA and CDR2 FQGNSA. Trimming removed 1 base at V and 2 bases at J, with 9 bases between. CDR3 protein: CASSLDAVTYEQYF. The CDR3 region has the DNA TGTGCCAGCAGCTTAGATGCGGTTACCTACGAGCAGTACTTC.

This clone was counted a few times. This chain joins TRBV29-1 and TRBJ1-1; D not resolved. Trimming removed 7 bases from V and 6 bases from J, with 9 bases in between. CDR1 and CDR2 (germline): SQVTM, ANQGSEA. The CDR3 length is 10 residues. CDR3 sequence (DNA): TGCAGCGCCTCTTATTCTGAAGCTTTCTTT. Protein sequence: CSASYSEAFF.

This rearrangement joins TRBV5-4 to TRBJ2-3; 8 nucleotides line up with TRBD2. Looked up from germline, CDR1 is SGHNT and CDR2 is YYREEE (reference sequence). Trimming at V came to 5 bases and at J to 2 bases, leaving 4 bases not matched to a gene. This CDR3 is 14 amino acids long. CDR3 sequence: CASRGTRNTDTQYF. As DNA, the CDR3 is TGTGCCAGCAGGGGGACTAGAAACACAGATACGCAGTATTTT.

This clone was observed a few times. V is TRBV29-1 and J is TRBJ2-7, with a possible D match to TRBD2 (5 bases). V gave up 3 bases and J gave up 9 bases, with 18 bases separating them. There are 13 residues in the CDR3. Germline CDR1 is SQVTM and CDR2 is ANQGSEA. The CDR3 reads CSVEEVAALGQYF. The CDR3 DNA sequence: TGCAGCGTTGAGGAGGTGGCCGCCCTCGGGCAGTACTTC.

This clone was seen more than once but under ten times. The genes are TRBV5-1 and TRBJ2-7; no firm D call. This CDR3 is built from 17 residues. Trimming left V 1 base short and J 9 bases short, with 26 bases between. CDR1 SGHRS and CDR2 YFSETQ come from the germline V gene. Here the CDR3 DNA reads TGCGCCAGCAGCTTGACCGGATCCCTCGAGAGTGTGGACGGGCAGTACTTC. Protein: CASSLTGSLESVDGQYF.

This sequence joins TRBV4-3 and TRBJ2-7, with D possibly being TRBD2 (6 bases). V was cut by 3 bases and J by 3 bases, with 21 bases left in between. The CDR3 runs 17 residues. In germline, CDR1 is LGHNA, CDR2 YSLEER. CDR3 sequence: CASSQDVGGGAYYEQYF. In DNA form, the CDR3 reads TGCGCCAGCAGCCAGGATGTTGGTGGAGGGGCTTACTACGAGCAGTACTTC.

The CDR3 sequence: CASSFTPGLFSYEQYF. The CDR3 coding sequence is TGTGCCAGCAGCTTTACGCCGGGACTATTTTCCTACGAGCAGTACTTC. J is TRBJ2-7 and V is TRBV5-6; 7 bases map to TRBD2. Per the germline V gene, CDR1 is SGHDT and CDR2 is YYEEEE. The CDR3 has 16 amino acids. Losses at the gene ends were 2 bases for V and 1 base for J; bases not matched to a gene: 9.

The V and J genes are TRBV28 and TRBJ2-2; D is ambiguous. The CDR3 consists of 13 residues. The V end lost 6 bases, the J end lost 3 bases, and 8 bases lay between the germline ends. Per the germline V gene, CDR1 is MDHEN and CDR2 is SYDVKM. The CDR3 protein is CASSLPHTGELFF. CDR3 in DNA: TGTGCCAGCAGCCTGCCGCACACCGGGGAGCTGTTTTTT.

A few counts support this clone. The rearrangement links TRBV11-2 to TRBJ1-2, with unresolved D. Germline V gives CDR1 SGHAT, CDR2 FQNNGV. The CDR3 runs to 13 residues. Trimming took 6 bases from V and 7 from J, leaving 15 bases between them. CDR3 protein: CASSAKGVIGYTF. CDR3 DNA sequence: TGTGCCAGCAGTGCCAAGGGCGTAATTGGCTACACCTTC.

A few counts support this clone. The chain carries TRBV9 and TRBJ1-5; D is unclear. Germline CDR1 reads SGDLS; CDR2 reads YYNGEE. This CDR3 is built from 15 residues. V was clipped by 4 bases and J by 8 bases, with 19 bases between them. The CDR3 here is CASSQAEGELEPQHF. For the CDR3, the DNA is TGTGCCAGCAGCCAAGCGGAGGGTGAATTGGAGCCCCAGCATTTT.

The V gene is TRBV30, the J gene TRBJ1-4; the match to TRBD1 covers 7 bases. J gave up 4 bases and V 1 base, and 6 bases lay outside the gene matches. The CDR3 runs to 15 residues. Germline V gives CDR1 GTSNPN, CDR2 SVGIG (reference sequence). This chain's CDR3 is CAWSGQGSGNEKLFF. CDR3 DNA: TGTGCCTGGAGTGGACAGGGTAGTGGTAATGAAAAACTGTTTTTT.

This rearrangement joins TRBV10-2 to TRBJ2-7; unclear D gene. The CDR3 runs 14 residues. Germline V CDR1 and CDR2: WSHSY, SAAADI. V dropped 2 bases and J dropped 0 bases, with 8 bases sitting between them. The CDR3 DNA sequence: TGCGCCAGCAGTGAGGTGTCCGTCTCCTACGAGCAGTACTTC. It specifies CASSEVSVSYEQYF.